These T cell receptor beta chains were read from a single sample in a study of sequential checkpoint blockade in melanoma. TCRdb's copy holds only in-frame clones and misses some; the assay was immunoSEQ multiplex PCR. The top ten hold approximately 7.8% of the sample, which has 12,000 or so clones, about 79% seen once. This specimen was CD8+ T cells sorted from blood (inferred from file names), taken from a patient given nivolumab and ipilimumab in sequence. Receptors originate from a human donor with melanoma. Both conserved end residues are part of each CDR3. D genes are given only for firm matches. A row's size may be missing; if present it is once, few, many or a size class.

d_call: .; clone_size: .; j_call: TRBJ2-7; v_call: TRBV4-1; cdr3_aa: CASSLGSYYEQYF; cdr3_nt: TGCGCCAGCAGCCTTGGAAGTTACTACGAGCAGTACTTC
d_call: .; clone_size: .; j_call: TRBJ2-3; v_call: TRBV5-4; cdr3_aa: CASSLEEKGGADTQYF; cdr3_nt: TGTGCCAGCAGCTTGGAGGAGAAGGGCGGGGCAGATACGCAGTATTTT
d_call: TRBD1; clone_size: .; j_call: TRBJ2-7; v_call: TRBV27; cdr3_aa: CASRDRVPYEQYF; cdr3_nt: TGTGCCAGCAGAGACAGGGTACCCTACGAGCAGTACTTC
d_call: .; clone_size: .; j_call: TRBJ2-7; v_call: TRBV10-3; cdr3_aa: CAISDDNRDYEQYF; cdr3_nt: TGTGCCATCAGCGATGACAACAGGGACTACGAGCAGTACTTC
d_call: TRBD1; clone_size: .; j_call: TRBJ2-7; v_call: TRBV28; cdr3_aa: CASSLGDREIPYEQYF; cdr3_nt: TGTGCCAGCAGTTTGGGGGACAGGGAGATACCCTACGAGCAGTACTTC
d_call: .; clone_size: .; j_call: TRBJ2-1; v_call: TRBV9; cdr3_aa: CASSAPSAIEQFF; cdr3_nt: TGTGCCAGCAGCGCCCCCTCAGCGATTGAGCAGTTCTTC
d_call: TRBD1; clone_size: .; j_call: TRBJ1-1; v_call: TRBV27; cdr3_aa: CASSLQTGEAFF; cdr3_nt: TGTGCCAGCAGTCTCCAGACAGGGGAGGCTTTCTTT
d_call: .; clone_size: once; j_call: TRBJ2-1; v_call: TRBV2; cdr3_aa: CASSGSEQFF; cdr3_nt: TGTGCCAGCAGCGGTAGTGAGCAGTTCTTC
d_call: .; clone_size: .; j_call: TRBJ2-1; v_call: TRBV6-6; cdr3_aa: CASSYLANEQFF; cdr3_nt: TGTGCCAGCAGTTACCTGGCCAATGAGCAGTTCTTC
d_call: .; clone_size: .; j_call: TRBJ1-5; v_call: TRBV4-1; cdr3_aa: CASSQAIWAVQPQHF; cdr3_nt: TGCGCCAGCAGCCAAGCAATCTGGGCAGTTCAGCCCCAGCATTTT
d_call: TRBD1; clone_size: .; j_call: TRBJ2-2; v_call: TRBV7-9; cdr3_aa: CASSSGQGTNTGELFF; cdr3_nt: TGTGCCAGCAGCTCCGGACAGGGAACGAACACCGGGGAGCTGTTTTTT
d_call: .; clone_size: .; j_call: TRBJ2-3; v_call: TRBV6-4; cdr3_aa: CASSDRGSTDTQYF; cdr3_nt: TGTGCCAGCAGTGACAGGGGTAGCACAGATACGCAGTATTTT
d_call: .; clone_size: .; j_call: TRBJ1-2; v_call: TRBV7-9; cdr3_aa: CASSLARGLDAYTF; cdr3_nt: TGTGCCAGCAGCTTAGCGCGAGGGCTAGATGCCTACACCTTC
d_call: TRBD1; clone_size: .; j_call: TRBJ1-2; v_call: TRBV27; cdr3_aa: CASSLGTGTGSGYTF; cdr3_nt: TGTGCCAGCAGTCTAGGGACAGGGACGGGGTCTGGCTACACCTTC
d_call: TRBD2; clone_size: .; j_call: TRBJ2-2; v_call: TRBV5-4; cdr3_aa: CASSLAGRGVNTGELFF; cdr3_nt: TGTGCCAGCAGCTTGGCAGGGCGGGGGGTGAACACCGGGGAGCTGTTTTTT
d_call: .; clone_size: .; j_call: TRBJ1-5; v_call: TRBV5-3; cdr3_aa: CARSPDRNRQPQHF; cdr3_nt: TGTGCCAGAAGCCCTGACAGGAATCGCCAGCCCCAGCATTTT
d_call: .; clone_size: .; j_call: TRBJ2-1; v_call: TRBV9; cdr3_aa: CASSMNSAYNEQFF; cdr3_nt: TGTGCCAGCAGCATGAACAGTGCCTACAATGAGCAGTTCTTC
d_call: TRBD1; clone_size: .; j_call: TRBJ2-7; v_call: TRBV28; cdr3_aa: CASSFAQGAWEQYF; cdr3_nt: TGTGCCAGCAGTTTCGCACAGGGGGCGTGGGAGCAGTACTTC
d_call: TRBD1; clone_size: .; j_call: TRBJ1-2; v_call: TRBV27; cdr3_aa: CASSLGGTGGEFGYGYTF; cdr3_nt: TGTGCCAGCAGTCTAGGCGGGACAGGGGGCGAGTTCGGCTATGGCTACACCTTC
d_call: .; clone_size: once; j_call: TRBJ1-2; v_call: TRBV4-1; cdr3_aa: CASSPPGKTNYGYTF; cdr3_nt: TGCGCCAGCAGCCCGCCGGGGAAAACTAACTATGGCTACACCTTC
d_call: TRBD1; clone_size: .; j_call: TRBJ2-7; v_call: TRBV5-1; cdr3_aa: CASSLGTGGLYEQYF; cdr3_nt: TGCGCCAGCAGCTTGGGGACAGGGGGCTTATACGAGCAGTACTTC
d_call: .; clone_size: .; j_call: TRBJ1-1; v_call: TRBV7-9; cdr3_aa: CASSLGAGDTEAFF; cdr3_nt: TGTGCCAGCAGCTTAGGCGCAGGGGATACTGAAGCTTTCTTT
d_call: TRBD1; clone_size: .; j_call: TRBJ2-4; v_call: TRBV7-9; cdr3_aa: CASSQGALLSKNIQYF; cdr3_nt: TGTGCCAGCAGTCAGGGGGCTTTGTTATCCAAAAACATTCAGTACTTC
d_call: TRBD1; clone_size: .; j_call: TRBJ1-5; v_call: TRBV6-1; cdr3_aa: CASSELPGQGSNQPQHF; cdr3_nt: TGTGCCAGCAGTGAACTGCCGGGACAGGGGAGCAATCAGCCCCAGCATTTT
d_call: TRBD2; clone_size: .; j_call: TRBJ2-3; v_call: TRBV19; cdr3_aa: CASSTSGGADTQYF; cdr3_nt: TGTGCCAGTAGTACTAGCGGGGGTGCAGATACGCAGTATTTT
d_call: .; clone_size: .; j_call: TRBJ2-7; v_call: TRBV19; cdr3_aa: CATLGGSYEQYF; cdr3_nt: TGTGCCACCCTCGGGGGCTCCTACGAGCAGTACTTC
d_call: TRBD1; clone_size: few; j_call: TRBJ1-4; v_call: TRBV19; cdr3_aa: CASSRTGGGEKLFF; cdr3_nt: TGTGCCAGTAGTCGGACAGGGGGTGGGGAAAAACTGTTTTTT
d_call: TRBD1; clone_size: large; j_call: TRBJ1-2; v_call: TRBV18; cdr3_aa: CASKPGQNYGYTF; cdr3_nt: TGTGCCAGCAAGCCGGGACAGAACTATGGCTACACCTTC